This TCR beta chain appears in the sequencing data of a study of cytomegalovirus exposure and HLA in healthy donors. Study-level results: Sequencing likely produced, as an artifact, a cluster of highly shared sequence variants.

In this sample, this clone turned up a few times. Its antigen is unknown. This CDR3 region has 17 residues. The V segment lost 2 bases and the J segment 2 bases; nucleotides outside the gene matches: 9. CDR1 and CDR2 from the germline V gene are SNHLY and FYNNEI. 60 Vbeta and 13 Jbeta primers were used in PCR. Using immunoSEQ multiplex PCR, the repertoire was profiled, and TCRdb retains in-frame clones only, with some absent. This table holds roughly 100,000 clones, more than 65% found once. The sequencing sample was made of PBMCs. This clonotype was sampled from a man aged 25-40 years in good health and CMV-seronegative. The V and J genes are TRBV2 and TRBJ2-3; 8 bases agree with TRBD2. CDR3 sequence: CASSERASGPFTDTQYF. The CDR3 DNA is TGTGCCAGCAGTGAACGGGCTAGCGGGCCCTTCACAGATACGCAGTATTTT.